This T cell receptor (beta chain) was sequenced in a study of cytomegalovirus exposure and HLA in healthy donors. General observations from the study: Some V segments (TRBV6-2 and TRBV6-3 among them) were excluded as indistinguishable. Among donors in an Asian-associated ancestry cluster, a later analysis reportedly found fewer N-insertions than the approximately 670-donor mean. Sequencing likely produced, as an artifact, a cluster of highly shared sequence variants. It was about 150 TCR beta chains that were listed as cytomegalovirus-associated.

The PCR was carried out with 60 Vbeta primers and 13 Jbeta primers. TCRdb's table, derived via immunoSEQ multiplex PCR, lists solely in-frame clones and lacks some. The sample comprises about 200,000 clones, around nine tenths of which are singletons, and 0.25% to 0.4% rests with the top ten. Worth noting for this clone: The target antigen is unknown.

This CDR3 has 22 amino acids. The germline V gene encodes CDR1 MDHEN and CDR2 SYDVKM. V lost 2 bases to trimming and J lost 0 bases; unmatched junction nucleotides: 21. This sequence joins TRBV28 and TRBJ2-2, with 7 positions matching TRBD2. The specimen was PBMCs. This TCR derives from a woman in her 30s in good health and CMV-seronegative. The CDR3 bases are TGTGCCAGCAGTTTACCCATGGACCTTTCGGCGGGAGACGCGGCGAACACCGGGGAGCTGTTTTTT. Amino acid sequence: CASSLPMDLSAGDAANTGELFF.